This entry lists 15 T cell receptor beta chains sequenced from one sample in a study of blood T cell repertoires in COVID-19. Clones were sequenced by immunoSEQ multiplex PCR, and TCRdb holds only the in-frame ones, with some missing. The profile shows hundreds of thousands of clones, 80% to 85% of them singletons. Sequencing used PBMCs or T cells enriched from blood (not recorded which). The receptors derive from a man aged 35 to 55 who had been exposed to COVID-19.

The rearrangement links TRBV27 to TRBJ1-6, with TRBD1 as a possible D gene (6 bases). V dropped 7 bases and J dropped 0 bases, with 16 bases sitting between them. The CDR3 length is 17 residues. From germline, CDR1 is MNHEY and CDR2 SMNVEV (reference sequence). The CDR3 sequence is CASTFAQGSSYNSPLHF. DNA for the CDR3: TGTGCCAGCACCTTCGCACAGGGTAGCTCCTATAATTCACCCCTCCACTTT.

The chain has TRBV25-1 and TRBJ1-2, with a tentative D call TRBD1 (5 bases). The CDR3 sequence is 14 residues long. CDR1 and CDR2 (germline): MGHDK, SYGVNS. V lost 2 bases and J lost 5, with 12 bases in between. The CDR3 sequence: CASSEGGLGYGYTF. The CDR3 DNA reads TGTGCCAGCAGTGAAGGGGGGTTAGGATATGGCTACACCTTC.

The rearrangement links TRBV9 to TRBJ1-2; no reliable D call. CDR1 is SGDLS, CDR2 YYNGEE, per germline. There are 13 residues in the CDR3. Trimming pared 0 bases from V and 5 bases from J, leaving 8 bases between. The CDR3 DNA sequence: TGTGCCAGCAGCGTAGACAGCTTTTATGGCTACACCTTC. Translation gives CASSVDSFYGYTF.

Here the CDR3 reads CASSKGGGVYEQYF. CDR3 in DNA: TGTGCCAGTAGTAAAGGCGGAGGGGTCTACGAGCAGTACTTC. V usage is TRBV19 and J usage is TRBJ2-7; tentatively, D is TRBD2 (6 bases). With 4 bases removed from V and 3 bases from J, the gap between germline ends came to 13 bases. The germline CDR1 and CDR2 sequences are LNHDA and SQIVND (reference sequence). This CDR3 is 14 amino acids long.

The chain has TRBV30 and TRBJ2-3; 7 bases fit TRBD2. The ends lost 0 bases at V and 0 bases at J; junction bases unmatched: 6. CDR3 length equals 16 residues. Germline CDR1 is GTSNPN and CDR2 is SVGIG (reference sequence). The DNA for the CDR3 is TGTGCCTGGAGTGTTAGGATTAGCGGGAGCACAGATACGCAGTATTTT. Translated: CAWSVRISGSTDTQYF.

There are a few counts of this clone. The chain has TRBV12-3 or TRBV12-4 and TRBJ1-4; D unclear. V was trimmed by 1 base and J by 7 bases, leaving 7 bases between them. The CDR3 totals 13 residues. CDR3 nucleotides: TGTGCCAGCAGTTTAGGGGCAACTGAAAAACTGTTTTTT. This encodes CASSLGATEKLFF.

The chain combines TRBV30 with TRBJ1-4, with D possibly TRBD1 on 5 matching bases. Germline V gene sequence: CDR1 GTSNPN, CDR2 SVGIG (reference sequence). The CDR3 covers 12 residues. CDR3 amino acids: CARGRTNEKLFF. The CDR3 region has the DNA TGTGCAAGGGGTCGAACTAATGAAAAACTGTTTTTT.

V usage is TRBV29-1 and J usage is TRBJ2-2; 10 bases map to TRBD2. The CDR3 has 14 residues. J gave up 3 bases and V 5 bases, and 3 bases lay outside the gene matches. Germline CDR1 and CDR2: SQVTM and ANQGSEA. The CDR3 protein is CSVWTSGHTGELFF. In DNA, the CDR3 is TGCAGCGTTTGGACTAGCGGACACACCGGGGAGCTGTTTTTT.

The chain couples TRBV27 to TRBJ1-1; D is unresolved. This CDR3 contains 12 residues. Between the trimmed V and J ends, which lost 4 bases and 8 bases, there was a span of 11 bases. CDR1 and CDR2 from the germline V gene are MNHEY and SMNVEV (reference sequence). CDR3: CASSSYREEAFF. The CDR3 coding sequence is TGTGCCAGCAGTTCTTACCGAGAAGAAGCTTTCTTT.

This rearrangement joins TRBV14 to TRBJ2-7; 9 bases are a match to TRBD2. Germline values: CDR1 SGHDN, CDR2 FVKESK. The CDR3 is 15 amino acids. Unmatched junction bases numbered 2, after V lost 1 base and J lost 1 base. CDR3 protein: CASSQGLAESYEQYF. The CDR3, as DNA: TGTGCCAGCAGCCAAGGACTAGCGGAATCCTACGAGCAGTACTTC.

The chain is built from TRBV19 and TRBJ1-4; TRBD1 aligns across 10 bases. Germline V lookup: CDR1 LNHDA, CDR2 SQIVND (reference sequence). V lost 7 bases, J lost 7 bases, and 6 bases stayed unmatched. The CDR3 runs to 14 residues. Written as DNA, the CDR3 is TGTGCCAGTACCCCGGGACAGGGGCTTGAAAAACTGTTTTTT. This sequence encodes CASTPGQGLEKLFF.

The chain employs TRBV7-3 and TRBJ1-5; a possible D gene is TRBD1 (5 bases). The CDR3 is made up of 13 amino acids. V was shortened by 5 bases and J by 5 bases, with 10 bases between the two germline ends. Germline V CDR1 and CDR2: SGHTA, FQGTGA. The CDR3: CASSPGSDQPQHF. DNA for the CDR3: TGTGCCAGCAGCCCAGGGTCCGATCAGCCCCAGCATTTT.

The chain recombines TRBV11-3 with TRBJ1-3; D unresolved. Germline V gene sequence: CDR1 SGHNT, CDR2 YENEEA. V lost 0 bases and J 0 bases, leaving 9 bases between the germline ends. CDR3 length: 16 residues. CDR3 region: CASSLDPSYSGNTIYF. CDR3 DNA: TGTGCCAGCAGCTTAGATCCGAGTTACTCTGGAAACACCATATATTTT.

The chain couples TRBV10-2 to TRBJ2-2; TRBD2 agrees at 8 bases. Germline trimming cut 8 bases from V and 1 base from J; bases unmatched to any gene: 6. CDR3 size: 15 residues. CDR1 and CDR2 from the germline V gene are WSHSY and SAAADI. The CDR3, as DNA: TGCGCCAGCTCTAGGCTAGCGGGGAACACCGGGGAGCTGTTTTTT. Translated, it gives CASSRLAGNTGELFF.

This clone was observed a single time. The chain employs TRBV7-2 and TRBJ2-4; D unclear. The CDR3 totals 15 residues. The ends were cut back, 0 bases at V and 3 bases at J, with 9 bases in the middle. CDR1 and CDR2 (germline): SGHTA, FQGNSA. Here the CDR3 reads CASSLAGRLKNIQYF. CDR3 DNA sequence: TGTGCCAGCAGCTTAGCAGGCAGGCTCAAAAACATTCAGTACTTC.